One and the same sample provided the 32 T cell receptor beta chains below, sequenced in a study of spatial heterogeneity in lung cancer. TCRdb ran MiXCR on the 5' RACE reads and lists one entry per CDR3 protein. Of around 2,000 distinct CDR3 sequences in the sample, about two fifths were seen once. As to time point: sample taken at primary tumor resection. Antigen specificity for these receptors is unknown. Notes on the study in general: It was found that expanded intratumoral alpha and beta TCR counts tracked tumor mutation counts.

Sequences were derived from lung tumor tissue, sampled at surgery. These receptors were taken from a male donor with early-stage non-small cell lung cancer.

The J gene is TRBJ2-5, the V gene TRBV11-2; D assignment may be TRBD1 or TRBD2 (6 bases each). The CDR3 loop spans 15 amino acids. Germline CDR1 SGHAT, CDR2 FQNNGV. The V end lost 1 base, the J end lost 4 bases, and 13 bases lay between the germline ends. The CDR3 sequence: CASSLVGGRGETQYF. In DNA, the CDR3 is TGTGCCAGCAGCTTAGTTGGGGGGCGCGGAGAGACCCAGTACTTC.

Only a few counts were recorded for this clonotype. The chain carries TRBV10-1 and TRBJ1-1, with a possible D match to TRBD1 (5 bases). CDR3 length: 12 amino acids. V lost 9 bases to trimming and J lost 9 bases, with 17 bases between them. Germline CDR1 WNHNN, CDR2 SYGVQD (reference sequence). CDR3 in amino acids: CARVSDIMKAFF. CDR3 coding DNA: TGCGCCAGGGTCTCGGACATCATGAAAGCTTTCTTT.

The chain recombines TRBV27 with TRBJ2-7, with TRBD2 identical over 8 bases. CDR1 is MNHEY, CDR2 SMNVEV, per germline (reference sequence). The CDR3 spans 16 residues. V trimming: 5 bases; J trimming: 0 bases; junction bases outside the gene matches: 9. The CDR3 here is CASSLTPGTSSYEQYF. The CDR3 DNA sequence: TGTGCCAGCAGTCTGACCCCCGGGACTAGCTCCTACGAGCAGTACTTC.

In its sample, this clonotype was seen a few times. The chain is built from TRBV7-8 and TRBJ2-1; 7 bases line up with TRBD1. Germline lookup yields CDR1 SGHVS and CDR2 FQNEAQ. The CDR3 contains 15 residues. V lost 3 bases and J lost 3; bases outside the gene matches: 5. The CDR3 loop reads CASSFTGQIYNEQFF. CDR3 coding DNA: TGTGCCAGCAGCTTTACGGGACAGATCTACAATGAGCAGTTCTTC.

Within the sample, this clonotype is medium-sized. The chain joins TRBV6-1 to TRBJ1-6; the D gene is possibly TRBD1 (5 bases). The CDR3 has 15 amino acids. Germline CDR1 is MNHNS and CDR2 is SASEGT. Trimming pared 10 bases from V and 1 base from J, leaving 14 bases between. The CDR3 DNA is TGTGCCATACGCGCAGGGTTGTCCTATAATTCACCCCTCCACTTT. Residues: CAIRAGLSYNSPLHF.

There are a few counts of this clonotype. The rearrangement links TRBV7-8 to TRBJ2-7, with TRBD2 matching 7 bases. The germline CDR1 and CDR2 sequences are SGHVS and FQNEAQ. With V trimmed by 3 bases and J by 6 bases, 5 bases remained unmatched. This CDR3 comprises 13 residues. The chain's CDR3 is CASSFGEGLEQYF. DNA for the CDR3: TGTGCCAGCAGCTTCGGGGAGGGCCTCGAGCAGTACTTC.

This chain uses TRBV5-1 with TRBJ2-7, with 7 bases identical to TRBD2. Trimming at V came to 5 bases and at J to 7 bases, leaving 6 bases not matched to a gene. The CDR3 extends over 12 amino acids. In germline, CDR1 is SGHRS, CDR2 YFSETQ. CDR3 residues: CASRDTSAEQYF. In DNA form, the CDR3 reads TGCGCCAGCAGGGACACTAGCGCTGAGCAGTACTTC.

This clonotype came up a few times. Here the CDR3 omits its conserved ending phenylalanine or tryptophan, so a read error is the likely source. This chain connects TRBV9 to TRBJ2-1; the match to TRBD1 covers 8 bases. This CDR3 is built from 14 residues. The V segment lost 4 bases and the J segment 9 bases; nucleotides outside the gene matches: 9. Germline V gene sequence: CDR1 SGDLS, CDR2 YYNGEE. For the CDR3, the DNA is TGTGCCAGCAGCATACGGACAGGGCATAGTGAGCAGTTCCTC. Amino acids: CASSIRTGHSEQFL.

This clonotype appeared once. V is TRBV6-2 or TRBV6-3 and J is TRBJ2-7; 7 nucleotides agree with TRBD2. Trimming removed 6 bases from V and 0 bases from J; junction bases left unmatched: 5. CDR1 and CDR2 (germline): MNHEY, SVGEGT. This CDR3 contains 14 residues. CDR3 sequence: CASRGGRGSYEQYV. In DNA, the CDR3 is TGTGCCAGCAGAGGCGGGAGAGGCTCCTACGAGCAGTACGTC.

The chain employs TRBV27 and TRBJ2-1; D is ambiguous. The V end lost 4 bases, the J end lost 12 bases, and 13 bases lay between the germline ends. Germline V gene lookup returns CDR1 MNHEY and CDR2 SMNVEV (reference sequence). This CDR3 is built from 12 residues. CDR3 DNA: TGTGCCAGCAGTTCAGACATGTTAGGGCAGTTCTTC. It yields the protein CASSSDMLGQFF.

The V gene is TRBV30, the J gene TRBJ2-7; 8 bases line up with TRBD1. Germline trimming cut 2 bases from V and 4 bases from J; bases unmatched to any gene: 7. There are 14 residues in the CDR3. Germline loops: CDR1 GTSNPN, CDR2 SVGIG (reference sequence). The CDR3 here is CAWSNGQGSYEQYF. CDR3 bases: TGTGCCTGGAGTAATGGACAGGGTTCGTACGAGCAGTACTTC.

The CDR3 is CASRTRSGTGELFF. CDR3 in DNA: TGTGCCAGCCGTACGAGGTCGGGGACCGGGGAGCTGTTTTTT. This sequence joins TRBV12-3 or TRBV12-4 and TRBJ2-2; a weak D match, TRBD2 (5 bases). V lost 8 bases to trimming and J lost 5 bases, with 15 bases between them. The CDR3 totals 14 residues.

This rearrangement joins TRBV28 to TRBJ2-7; D tentatively fits TRBD1 or TRBD2 (5 bases each). This CDR3 contains 15 residues. From germline, CDR1 is MDHEN and CDR2 SYDVKM. Deletions cut 7 bases from V and 2 bases from J, with 18 bases between. The CDR3 nucleotides are TGTGCCAGCAACTACGGGGCAGGTGCCCCCTACGAGCAGTACTTC. It specifies CASNYGAGAPYEQYF.

This clonotype is deemed large. The chain carries TRBV20-1 and TRBJ1-6, with 8 bases matching TRBD1. CDR1 is DFQATT and CDR2 is SNEGSKA in the germline V gene (reference sequence). This CDR3 has 11 amino acids. Unmatched junction bases numbered 6, after V lost 6 bases and J lost 14 bases. The DNA for the CDR3 is TGCAGTGCCCCGGACAGGGCGGCCCTCCACTTT. Residues: CSAPDRAALHF.

This sequence joins TRBV7-8 and TRBJ1-2, with D possibly TRBD1 on 5 matching bases. Trimming took off 1 base at V and 2 bases at J, with 11 bases between the two ends. The CDR3 contains 15 residues. Germline CDR1 is SGHVS and CDR2 is FQNEAQ. CDR3 in amino acids: CASSLGVWDNYGYTF. The CDR3 DNA is TGTGCCAGCAGCTTAGGAGTGTGGGACAACTATGGCTACACCTTC. The full variable domain, rest sourced from reference TRBV7-8 and TRBJ1-2, is GAGVSQSPRYKVAKRGQDVALRCDPISGHVSLFWYQQALGQGPEFLTYFQNEAQLDKSGLPSDRFFAERPEGSVSTLKIQRTQQEDSAVYLCASSLGVWDNYGYTFGSGTRLTVV.

This chain links TRBV6-5 with TRBJ2-5; either TRBD1 or TRBD2 may supply D (6 bases each). Trimming stripped 8 bases from V and 5 bases from J, with 15 bases between. The CDR3 runs to 13 residues. Germline V lookup: CDR1 MNHEY, CDR2 SVGAGI. CDR3 bases: TGTGCCAGCGGACCATTGGGGGGCGAGACCCAGTACTTC. Translation: CASGPLGGETQYF.

The CDR3 nucleotides read TGTGCCAGCAGTTTGGGGTTGAACACTGAAGCTTTCTTT. Its protein product is CASSLGLNTEAFF. The chain has TRBV28 and TRBJ1-1; D call uncertain. The V end was cut by 3 bases, the J end by 0 bases, with 5 bases between. Germline V CDR1 and CDR2: MDHEN, SYDVKM. The CDR3 consists of 13 residues.

CDR3 sequence reads: CASSYNSNQPQHF. Here the CDR3 DNA reads TGTGCCAGCAGTTACAACAGTAATCAGCCCCAGCATTTT. This chain links TRBV6-5 with TRBJ1-5, with no clear D. The CDR3 is 13 residues long. Germline V gene data show CDR1 as MNHEY and CDR2 as SVGAGI. The V end was cut by 2 bases, the J end by 4 bases, with 6 bases between.

The chain employs TRBV18 and TRBJ2-7; 7 bases are shared with TRBD2. V was clipped by 3 bases and J by 6 bases; unmatched bases: 8. Germline CDR1 and CDR2: KGHSH and LQKENI. The CDR3 sequence is 14 residues long. The CDR3 here is CASSPAGDTGEQYF. As DNA, the CDR3 is TGTGCCAGCTCACCGGCGGGAGATACGGGCGAGCAGTACTTC.

Relative to its sample, this clonotype is large (0.1 to 1%). This rearrangement joins TRBV7-9 to TRBJ2-7, with D perhaps matching TRBD2 (5 bases). Deletions cut 6 bases from V and 2 bases from J, with 11 bases between. CDR1 SEHNR and CDR2 FQNEAQ come from the germline V gene (reference sequence). The CDR3 is 13 residues long. This chain's CDR3 is CASSRREAYEQYF. Here the CDR3 DNA reads TGTGCCAGCAGTAGACGGGAAGCCTACGAGCAGTACTTC.

The J gene is TRBJ2-5, the V gene TRBV3-1; D not certain. Germline V CDR1 and CDR2: LGHDT, YNNKEL (reference sequence). Deletions cut 8 bases from V and 2 bases from J, with 3 bases between. The CDR3 sequence is 10 residues long. DNA of the CDR3: TGTGCCAGCCGACAAGAGACCCAGTACTTC. Residues: CASRQETQYF.

The chain employs TRBV20-1 and TRBJ2-5; unclear D gene. Germline CDR1 and CDR2: DFQATT and SNEGSKA (reference sequence). The CDR3 has 14 residues. Between the trimmed V and J ends, which lost 7 bases and 2 bases, there was a span of 17 bases. The CDR3 sequence is CSGRPVTVQETQYF. CDR3 DNA: TGCAGTGGGCGACCCGTAACAGTTCAAGAGACCCAGTACTTC.

This clonotype ranks as large. V usage is TRBV28 and J usage is TRBJ1-4; 10 bases match TRBD1. The CDR3 has 15 amino acids. Per germline, CDR1 MDHEN and CDR2 SYDVKM. V shed 6 bases, J shed 5 bases, and the junction held 6 bases outside the gene matches. CDR3 DNA sequence: TGTGCCAGCAGGGCGACAGGGGGCGAAAATGAAAAACTGTTTTTT. It encodes CASRATGGENEKLFF. Using reference TRBV28 and TRBJ1-4 for the parts outside the CDR3, the full variable domain is DVKVTQSSRYLVKRTGEKVFLECVQDMDHENMFWYRQDPGLGLRLIYFSYDVKMKEKGDIPEGYSVSREKKERFSLILESASTNQTSMYLCASRATGGENEKLFFGSGTQLSVL.

The chain carries TRBV2 and TRBJ2-7; maybe TRBD2 (6 bases). V was pared by 7 bases and J by 8 bases, with 21 bases between. CDR1 is SNHLY and CDR2 is FYNNEI in the germline V gene. This CDR3 spans 14 amino acids. CDR3: CASNPPLGGAQQYF. The DNA for the CDR3 is TGTGCCAGCAATCCACCCCTTGGAGGGGCGCAGCAGTACTTC.

In its sample, this clonotype is medium-sized (0.01 to 0.1%). The chain uses TRBV28 and TRBJ1-2; TRBD1 might be the D (5 bases). Per germline, CDR1 MDHEN and CDR2 SYDVKM. V lost 2 bases to trimming and J lost 7 bases, with 14 bases between them. This CDR3 comprises 14 residues. The CDR3 is CASSLATGTAGYTF. The CDR3 DNA is TGTGCCAGCAGTTTAGCAACCGGGACGGCTGGCTACACCTTC.

This chain uses TRBV5-1 with TRBJ2-3; D may be TRBD1 (6 bases). CDR1 and CDR2 from the germline V gene are SGHRS and YFSETQ. The CDR3 runs to 16 residues. V lost 0 bases and J 0 bases, leaving 11 bases between the germline ends. The chain's CDR3 is CASSLGTETSTDTQYF. The CDR3 DNA is TGCGCCAGCAGCTTGGGGACAGAAACTAGCACAGATACGCAGTATTTT. Combining the CDR3 with reference TRBV5-1 and TRBJ2-3 gives the whole variable domain KAGVTQTPRYLIKTRGQQVTLSCSPISGHRSVSWYQQTPGQGLQFLFEYFSETQRNKGNFPGRFSGRQFSNSRSEMNVSTLELGDSALYLCASSLGTETSTDTQYFGPGTRLTVL.

By share, this clonotype counts as large. The CDR3 sequence: CASRGPGVDEQFF. CDR3 sequence (DNA): TGTGCCAGCAGGGGGCCCGGGGTGGATGAGCAGTTCTTC. This chain links TRBV3-1 with TRBJ2-1, with D perhaps being TRBD1 or TRBD2 (5 bases each). Germline V gene data show CDR1 as LGHDT and CDR2 as YNNKEL (reference sequence). The CDR3 totals 13 residues. Between the trimmed V and J ends, which lost 6 bases and 8 bases, there was a span of 14 bases.

This clonotype rates as medium-sized. This chain uses TRBV4-2 with TRBJ1-2, with a weak D call TRBD1 (6 bases). In germline, CDR1 is LGHNA, CDR2 YNFKEQ. The CDR3 spans 15 residues. The V end lost 2 bases, the J end lost 2 bases, and 12 bases lay between the germline ends. CDR3 sequence (DNA): TGTGCCAGCAGCCAACCCATGGGGGCGAACTATGGCTACACCTTC. The encoded protein is CASSQPMGANYGYTF.

J is TRBJ1-5 and V is TRBV12-3 or TRBV12-4, with 11 bases fitting TRBD1. The ends lost 3 bases at V and 6 bases at J; junction bases unmatched: 4. This CDR3 is 15 amino acids long. The CDR3 nucleotides are TGTGCCAGCAGTTTCGTGGGACAGGGGGGTCAGCCCCAGCATTTT. The encoded protein is CASSFVGQGGQPQHF.

The gene calls are TRBV29-1 and TRBJ1-1; 9 positions match TRBD1. CDR3 length equals 13 residues. Per the germline V gene, CDR1 is SQVTM and CDR2 is ANQGSEA. The trim removed 6 bases at V and 1 base at J, leaving 3 bases unmatched. The CDR3 region is CSVRGQGNTEAFF. CDR3 nucleotide sequence: TGCAGCGTGAGGGGACAGGGGAACACTGAAGCTTTCTTT.

The V gene is TRBV5-1, the J gene TRBJ2-7, with TRBD2 matching 13 bases. With 4 bases clipped from V and 5 bases from J, the junction kept 6 bases outside the gene matches. The CDR3 sequence is 15 residues long. Germline-derived CDR1 and CDR2 are SGHRS and YFSETQ. CDR3 protein: CASSRGLAGLDEQYF. CDR3 DNA: TGCGCCAGCAGCCGGGGACTAGCGGGACTCGACGAGCAGTACTTC.

This clonotype is large. The J gene is TRBJ1-1, the V gene TRBV12-3 or TRBV12-4; D remains unclear. V was cut by 2 bases and J by 9 bases, with 13 bases left in between. This CDR3 spans 13 amino acids. The CDR3 spells CASSLWDEGQAFF. In DNA form, the CDR3 reads TGTGCCAGCAGTTTATGGGATGAGGGCCAAGCTTTCTTT.